Below are 5 T cell receptor beta chains sequenced from a single sample in a study of blood T cell repertoires in COVID-19. Profiling relied on immunoSEQ multiplex PCR, and the TCRdb table lists in-frame clones only, not all of them. The sample consists of about 70,000 clones, 90% of them appearing once. What was sequenced was peripheral blood. These receptor sequences come from a man in his fifties with acute or convalescent COVID-19.

The chain uses TRBV19 and TRBJ1-2; 9 nucleotides align to TRBD1. Germline V lookup: CDR1 LNHDA, CDR2 SQIVND (reference sequence). The CDR3 is 13 amino acids. V was pared by 7 bases and J by 8 bases, with 8 bases of the junction left unmatched. CDR3 loop: CASTSNRGQGYTF. The CDR3, as DNA: TGTGCCAGTACTTCAAACAGGGGGCAAGGCTACACCTTC.

The chain recombines TRBV13 with TRBJ1-4, with TRBD1 matching over 9 bases. Looked up from germline, CDR1 is PRHDT and CDR2 is FYEKMQ (reference sequence). CDR3 size: 15 residues. With V trimmed by 6 bases and J by 4 bases, 6 bases remained unmatched. CDR3: CASSWGQGNNEKLFF. CDR3 DNA sequence: TGTGCCAGCAGTTGGGGACAGGGAAATAATGAAAAACTGTTTTTT.

The table lists this clone with a count of one. This sequence joins TRBV7-9 and TRBJ2-7; D uncertain. The CDR3 spans 12 residues. V lost 1 base and J 2 bases, leaving 3 bases between the germline ends. CDR1 is SEHNR, CDR2 FQNEAQ, per germline (reference sequence). CDR3 bases: TGTGCCAGCAGCTTAGGAGCCTACGAGCAGTACGTC. It specifies CASSLGAYEQYV.

The chain recombines TRBV7-9 with TRBJ2-2; maybe TRBD2 (6 bases). Germline assignment: CDR1 SEHNR and CDR2 FQNEAQ (reference sequence). The CDR3 is 15 amino acids. Deletions cut 5 bases from V and 2 bases from J, with 12 bases between. The CDR3 DNA is TGTGCCAGCAGCCAGAAGGGACTCAACACCGGGGAGCTGTTTTTT. Protein sequence: CASSQKGLNTGELFF. The whole variable domain, remainder taken from reference TRBV7-9 and TRBJ2-2, is DTGVSQNPRHKITKRGQNVTFRCDPISEHNRLYWYRQTLGQGPEFLTYFQNEAQLEKSRLLSDRFSAERPKGSFSTLEIQRTEQGDSAMYLCASSQKGLNTGELFFGEGSRLTVL.

This chain links TRBV21-1 with TRBJ2-7; the D call TRBD2 from the table was never checked on the DNA. TRBV21-1 has pseudogene status. The CDR3 is 18 residues long. The CDR3 reads CARGGTGTSGVSSYEQYV. The CDR3 bases are TGTGCCAGGGGAGGGACCGGGACTAGCGGAGTTAGCTCCTACGAGCAGTACGTC.